A selection of T cell receptor beta chains follows, all from one sample in a study of cytotoxic CD8 clonotypes in ibrutinib-treated CLL. TCRdb's copy holds only in-frame clones and misses some; the assay was immunoSEQ multiplex PCR. Of 110,000 to 150,000 clones in the sample, about 75% were seen once. Specimen: PBMCs, collected after 24 months of ibrutinib treatment. The receptor source for this set is a human donor with chronic lymphocytic leukemia. Each CDR3 is given with its conserved first and last residue. D genes are given only for firm matches. Some rows have no size entry. The others give once, few or many, or a class for an expanded clone.

d_call	v_call	clone_size	j_call	cdr3_nt	cdr3_aa
TRBD1	TRBV10-3	NA	TRBJ1-2	TGTGCCATCACCCCGGACAGGGAGGCCTATGGCTACACCTTC	CAITPDREAYGYTF
NA	TRBV18	few	TRBJ1-2	TGTGCCAGCTCACCGGAGGCGCAAGCTAACTATGGCTACACCTTC	CASSPEAQANYGYTF
TRBD2	TRBV6-1	once	TRBJ2-1	TGTGCCAGCAGGCGGGAGGCCGGCTACAATGAGCAGTTCTTC	CASRREAGYNEQFF
TRBD1	TRBV28	NA	TRBJ1-1	TGTGCCAGCAGTTTATACAGGGGGCTTACTGAAGCTTTCTTT	CASSLYRGLTEAFF
NA	TRBV5-1	few	TRBJ1-1	TGCGCCAGCAGCTTGGATGTGCGGGACGGGGCTGAAGCTTTCTTT	CASSLDVRDGAEAFF
NA	TRBV10-3	NA	TRBJ2-7	TGTGCCATCAGCCCAGGAGCCTACGAGCAGTACTTC	CAISPGAYEQYF
NA	TRBV27	NA	TRBJ1-2	TGTGCCAGCAGTTTATCCGCGGGAGTCGACTATGGCTACACCTTC	CASSLSAGVDYGYTF
TRBD2	TRBV6-5	once	TRBJ2-3	TGTGCCAGCACCCCGCCTAGCGGGGATACGCAGTATTTT	CASTPPSGDTQYF
TRBD2	TRBV2	NA	TRBJ2-5	TGTGCCAGCAGTGAAGCGGGGGCGGGACTAGGGACCCAGTACTTC	CASSEAGAGLGTQYF
NA	TRBV28	NA	TRBJ2-1	TGTGCTCATTCAGGGGCGGACGGGCGGGAGCAGTTCTTC	CAHSGADGREQFF
NA	TRBV18	few	TRBJ1-1	TGTGCCAGCTCACCACTACAGCCGAACACTGAAGCTTTCTTT	CASSPLQPNTEAFF
TRBD1	TRBV11-2	NA	TRBJ1-1	TGTGCCAGCAGCTTAGCCGGACAGGGGTGGGCTTTCTTT	CASSLAGQGWAFF
TRBD2	TRBV2	many	TRBJ2-2	TGTGCCAGCACTGAGCTGACTAGCGGGGGGCCGGGCGGGGAGCTGTTTTTT	CASTELTSGGPGGELFF
NA	TRBV28	NA	TRBJ1-1	TGTGCCAGCTGGGGGACCCCCCGACGGGACACTGAAGCTTTCTTT	CASWGTPRRDTEAFF
TRBD1	TRBV5-1	few	TRBJ1-4	TGCGCCAGCAGCTCCGGGACAGGGGTTTGGGAAAAACTGTTTTTT	CASSSGTGVWEKLFF
NA	TRBV9	NA	TRBJ2-3	TGTGCCAGCAGCCCACCCGGCGGGAAGGCTGCAGATACGCAGTATTTT	CASSPPGGKAADTQYF
NA	TRBV18	NA	TRBJ2-5	TGTGCCAGCTCACCCCCAGGCGCGGCCGGTGCGGAGACCCAGTACTTC	CASSPPGAAGAETQYF
NA	TRBV30	few	TRBJ2-7	TGTGCCTGGGCCCAACAGGGTCCGTACGAGCAGTACTTC	CAWAQQGPYEQYF
TRBD1	TRBV4-1	few	TRBJ1-4	TGCGCCAGCGCGGCCGGGACAGGGAATGAAAAACTGTTTTTT	CASAAGTGNEKLFF
NA	TRBV30	NA	TRBJ2-7	TGTGCCTGGAGTTGGGCAGGGCGCCCCTACGAGCAGTACTTC	CAWSWAGRPYEQYF
TRBD2	TRBV2	NA	TRBJ2-5	TGTGCCAGCAGTGCCCCGGTAGCGGGGGGGCGAGAGACCCAGTACTTC	CASSAPVAGGRETQYF
TRBD1	TRBV7-2	NA	TRBJ2-1	TGTGCCAGCAGCTTAGGACAGGGGTCTTACAATGAGCAGTTCTTC	CASSLGQGSYNEQFF
TRBD2	TRBV4-2	NA	TRBJ2-5	TGTGCCAGCAGCCCCCCGGGGGGGGGCGTGGGGCAAGAGACCCAGTACTTC	CASSPPGGGVGQETQYF
NA	TRBV28	NA	TRBJ1-1	TGTGCCAGCGGGGCAGGCCTGAACACTGAAGCTTTCTTT	CASGAGLNTEAFF
TRBD2	TRBV2	NA	TRBJ2-5	TGTGCCAGCACCAGGACTAGCGGGGGTAAAGAGACCCAGTACTTC	CASTRTSGGKETQYF
NA	TRBV6-5	NA	TRBJ1-2	TGTGCCAGCAGTTACGCGGCAGACGGCTATGGCTACACCTTC	CASSYAADGYGYTF
TRBD2	TRBV7-9	many	TRBJ2-1	TGTGCCAGCAGCCCAAGGGGGCGGGAGGGCCGGCAGTTCTTC	CASSPRGREGRQFF
NA	TRBV5-1	NA	TRBJ1-2	TGCGCCAGCAGCCCCGGACAAGGGCGGACTAACTATGGCTACACCTTC	CASSPGQGRTNYGYTF
TRBD1	TRBV19	few	TRBJ1-5	TGTGCCAGTAGACCCACAGGGGCGCCGGGTCAGCCCCAGCATTTT	CASRPTGAPGQPQHF
NA	TRBV18	NA	TRBJ1-6	TGTGCCAGCTCACCGGTTCGGAAGGGTTCACCCCTCCACTTT	CASSPVRKGSPLHF
TRBD2	TRBV28	few	TRBJ2-6	TGTGCCAGCAGTTGGGGCGGCGGCGGGGGCTCTGGGGCCAACGTCCTGACTTTC	CASSWGGGGGSGANVLTF
NA	TRBV7-3	NA	TRBJ1-1	TGTGCCAGCAGCCCCGGGGGGTTCGGGAACACTGAAGCTTTCTTT	CASSPGGFGNTEAFF
TRBD2	TRBV5-1	NA	TRBJ2-1	TGCGCCAGCAGCCCGGAGGTTAGCGGGAGCTCCTACAATGAGCAGTTCTTC	CASSPEVSGSSYNEQFF
NA	TRBV28	few	TRBJ1-5	TGTGCCAGCAGGTCGGGCAATCAGCCCCAGCATTTT	CASRSGNQPQHF
TRBD2	TRBV4-2	NA	TRBJ2-7	TGTGCCAGCAGCCAAGATCCGGCTAGCGGGAGCCCCCTCTCCTACGAGCAGTACTTC	CASSQDPASGSPLSYEQYF
NA	TRBV2	NA	TRBJ2-7	TGTGCCAGCAGTGAAGCGGCGGGTAGCCCCTACGAGCAGTACTTC	CASSEAAGSPYEQYF
NA	TRBV25-1	NA	TRBJ2-7	TGTGCCAGCAGTGACTCCTCGGGGCACCGCTACGAGCAGTACTTC	CASSDSSGHRYEQYF
TRBD1	TRBV7-9	NA	TRBJ1-1	TGTGCCAGCAGCTTAGGGGACAGGAACACTGAAGCTTTCTTT	CASSLGDRNTEAFF
NA	TRBV18	NA	TRBJ1-2	TGTGCCAGCTCACCACAGGGGCAGAAGGGCTACACCTTC	CASSPQGQKGYTF
TRBD1	TRBV7-6	NA	TRBJ2-2	TGTGCCAGCAGCTCATTACAGGGGTACACCGGGGAGCTGTTTTTT	CASSSLQGYTGELFF
NA	TRBV6-6	NA	TRBJ1-5	TGTGCCAGCAGTTACTTGGGAGCCGGCAATCAGCCCCAGCATTTT	CASSYLGAGNQPQHF
NA	TRBV29-1	NA	TRBJ2-3	TGCAGCGTTGAAGTGGGGGGGGCCGGGGATACGCAGTATTTT	CSVEVGGAGDTQYF
NA	TRBV15	once	TRBJ1-2	TGTGCCACCAGGGGGGGGGCGGTTGGCTACACCTTC	CATRGGAVGYTF
NA	TRBV19	NA	TRBJ1-2	TGTGCCACACAAGGGGGAGGGAGCGGCTACACCTTC	CATQGGGSGYTF
NA	TRBV4-3	NA	TRBJ1-1	TGCGCCAGCAGCCAAGAGGGGGGCACTGAAGCTTTCTTT	CASSQEGGTEAFF
NA	TRBV18	NA	TRBJ2-7	TGTGCCAGCTCACCCCCGGGGAGGTACGAGCAGTACTTC	CASSPPGRYEQYF
NA	TRBV18	NA	TRBJ2-7	TGTGCCAGCTCACCCCAGGGGACCTATTCCTACGAGCAGTACTTC	CASSPQGTYSYEQYF
TRBD2	TRBV29-1	NA	TRBJ2-7	TGCAGCGCAAGCGGGGATGGGTACGAGCAGTACTTC	CSASGDGYEQYF
TRBD1	TRBV7-3	NA	TRBJ2-2	TGTGCCAGCAGCGTCAACAGGGGCACCGGGGAGCTGTTTTTT	CASSVNRGTGELFF
NA	TRBV2	NA	TRBJ2-7	TGTGCCAGCAGTTCTACCGGGACCTTGTCCTACGAGCAGTACTTC	CASSSTGTLSYEQYF
TRBD1	TRBV7-9	NA	TRBJ2-7	TGTGCCAGCAGCTTAGCAGGGACAGGGGGTGGAAAGTACTTC	CASSLAGTGGGKYF
TRBD2	TRBV7-2	NA	TRBJ2-1	TGTGCCAGCAGCTTAGTCCTAGCGGGAGATGGTGAGCAGTTCTTC	CASSLVLAGDGEQFF
NA	TRBV2	NA	TRBJ2-5	TGTGCCAGCAGTGATGCCCGGGGGGAGACCCAGTACTTC	CASSDARGETQYF
NA	TRBV4-1	NA	TRBJ2-1	TGCGCCAGCAGCCAAGGTGCAGGCGACTACAATGAGCAGTTCTTC	CASSQGAGDYNEQFF
NA	TRBV6-4	many	TRBJ2-3	TGTGCCAGCAGTGAAGGGACGGGTGCGGGAGATACGCAGTATTTT	CASSEGTGAGDTQYF